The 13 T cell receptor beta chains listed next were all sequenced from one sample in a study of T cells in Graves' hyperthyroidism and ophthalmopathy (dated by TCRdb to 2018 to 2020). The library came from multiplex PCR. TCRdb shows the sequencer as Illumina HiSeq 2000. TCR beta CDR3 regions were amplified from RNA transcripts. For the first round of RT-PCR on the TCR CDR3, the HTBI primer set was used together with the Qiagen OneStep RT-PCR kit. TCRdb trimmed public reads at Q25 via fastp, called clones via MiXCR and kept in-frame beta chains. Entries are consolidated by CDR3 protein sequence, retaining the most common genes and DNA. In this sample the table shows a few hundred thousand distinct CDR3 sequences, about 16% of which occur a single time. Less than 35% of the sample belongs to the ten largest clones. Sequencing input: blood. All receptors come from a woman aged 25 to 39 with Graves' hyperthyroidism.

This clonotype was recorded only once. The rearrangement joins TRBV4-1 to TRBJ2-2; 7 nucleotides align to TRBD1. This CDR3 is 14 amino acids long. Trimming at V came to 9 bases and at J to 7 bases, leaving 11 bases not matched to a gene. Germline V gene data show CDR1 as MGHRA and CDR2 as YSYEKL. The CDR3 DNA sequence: TGCGCCAGTAGGTTAGGGGGCGCCAGCGGGGAGCTGTTTTTT. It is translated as CASRLGGASGELFF.

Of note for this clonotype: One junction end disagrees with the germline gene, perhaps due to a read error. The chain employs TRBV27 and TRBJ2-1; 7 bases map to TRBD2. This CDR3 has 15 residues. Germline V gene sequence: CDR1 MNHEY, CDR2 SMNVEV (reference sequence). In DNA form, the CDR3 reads TGTGCCAGCAGTTTACCCGCTAGCGGTTACAATGAGCGGTTCTTC. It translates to CASSLPASGYNERFF.

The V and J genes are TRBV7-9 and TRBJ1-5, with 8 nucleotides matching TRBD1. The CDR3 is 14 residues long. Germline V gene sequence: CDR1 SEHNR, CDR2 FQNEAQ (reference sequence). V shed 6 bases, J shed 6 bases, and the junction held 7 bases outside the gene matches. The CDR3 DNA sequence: TGTGCCAGCAGTCAGACAGGGGAGGGTCAGCCCCAGCATTTT. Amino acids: CASSQTGEGQPQHF.

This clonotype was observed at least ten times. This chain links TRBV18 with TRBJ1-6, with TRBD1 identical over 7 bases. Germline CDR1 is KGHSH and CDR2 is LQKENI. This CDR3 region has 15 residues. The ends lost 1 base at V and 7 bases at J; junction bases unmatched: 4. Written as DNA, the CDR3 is TGTGCCAGCTCACCACGTGGGACAGAAAATTCACCCCTCCACTTT. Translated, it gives CASSPRGTENSPLHF.

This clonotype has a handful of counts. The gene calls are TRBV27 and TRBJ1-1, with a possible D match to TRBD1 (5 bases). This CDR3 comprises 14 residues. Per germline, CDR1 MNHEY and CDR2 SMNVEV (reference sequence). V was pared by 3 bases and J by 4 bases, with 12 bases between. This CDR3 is CASSFGPGGTEAFF. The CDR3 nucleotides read TGTGCCAGCAGTTTTGGGCCGGGGGGCACTGAAGCTTTCTTT.

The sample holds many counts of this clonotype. The CDR3, as DNA: TGTGCCAGCAGCTTAGCCGGACAGACCCGAATGGGCTATGGCTACACCTTC. Protein product: CASSLAGQTRMGYGYTF. The rearrangement joins TRBV11-2 to TRBJ1-2, with a tentative D call TRBD1 (6 bases). CDR1 is SGHAT, CDR2 FQNNGV, per germline. The CDR3 runs to 17 residues. Trimming left V 1 base short and J 4 bases short, with 19 bases between.

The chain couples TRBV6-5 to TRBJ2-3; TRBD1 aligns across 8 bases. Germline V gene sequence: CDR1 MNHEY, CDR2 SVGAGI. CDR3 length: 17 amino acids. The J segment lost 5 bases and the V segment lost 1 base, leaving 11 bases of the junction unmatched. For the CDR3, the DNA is TGTGCCAGCAGTTACTTTGGGACAGGAGGGTTTGGAGATACGCAGTATTTT. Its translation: CASSYFGTGGFGDTQYF.

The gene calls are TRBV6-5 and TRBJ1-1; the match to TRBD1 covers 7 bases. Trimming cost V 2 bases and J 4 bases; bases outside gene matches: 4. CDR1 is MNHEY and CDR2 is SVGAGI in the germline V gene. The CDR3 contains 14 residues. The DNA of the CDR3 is TGTGCCAGCAGTTACCAGGCAGGGGGCACTGAAGCTTTCTTT. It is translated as CASSYQAGGTEAFF.

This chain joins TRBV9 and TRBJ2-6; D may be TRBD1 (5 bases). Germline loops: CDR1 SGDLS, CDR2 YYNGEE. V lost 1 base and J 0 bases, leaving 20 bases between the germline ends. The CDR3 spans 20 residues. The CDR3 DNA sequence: TGTGCCAGCAGCGTAAGGGGTCAGGCGCCCCAGATCTCTGGGGCCAACGTCCTGACTTTC. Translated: CASSVRGQAPQISGANVLTF.

CDR3 in amino acids: CASRISGLKTRELFF. DNA for the CDR3: TGTGCCAGCAGGATATCGGGACTTAAGACCAGGGAGCTGTTTTTT. The V gene is TRBV2, the J gene TRBJ2-2, with D tentatively TRBD2 (6 bases). Trimming pared 6 bases from V and 9 bases from J, leaving 20 bases between. The V gene's germline CDR1 is SNHLY and CDR2 FYNNEI. The CDR3 is 15 amino acids.

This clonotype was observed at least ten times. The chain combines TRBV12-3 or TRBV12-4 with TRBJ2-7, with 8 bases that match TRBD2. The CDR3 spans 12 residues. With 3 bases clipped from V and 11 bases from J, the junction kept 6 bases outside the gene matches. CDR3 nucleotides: TGTGCCAGCAGTTTTTTTGGGCGGGAGGAGTACTTC. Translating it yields CASSFFGREEYF.

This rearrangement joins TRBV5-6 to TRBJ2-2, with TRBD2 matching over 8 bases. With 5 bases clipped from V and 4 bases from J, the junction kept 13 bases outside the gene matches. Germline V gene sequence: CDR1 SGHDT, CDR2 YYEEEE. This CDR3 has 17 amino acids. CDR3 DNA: TGTGCCAGCAGTTTCGCGGGACTAGTGGGGTCCACCGGGGAGCTGTTTTTT. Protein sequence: CASSFAGLVGSTGELFF.

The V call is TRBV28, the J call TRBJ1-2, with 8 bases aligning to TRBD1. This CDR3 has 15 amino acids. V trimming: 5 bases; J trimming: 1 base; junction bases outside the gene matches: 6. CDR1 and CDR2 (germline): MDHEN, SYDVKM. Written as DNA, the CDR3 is TGTGCCAGCAGTGGGGGACAGGATTTTAACTATGGCTACACCTTC. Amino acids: CASSGGQDFNYGYTF.